This TCR beta chain stems from a study of human T cells and chemical hapten exposure. This sample's time point: healthy volunteer bleed at 6 weeks. Extraction yielded total RNA from whole blood (unfractionated). In the case of this clonotype: Compared with germline, one end of the junction differs, possibly owing to a read error.

The length of the CDR3 is 15 residues. Germline loops: CDR1 MGHRA, CDR2 YSYEKL. Each CDR3 protein gets one entry after TCRdb re-called the RACE reads with MiXCR. The sample comprises 65,000 to 80,000 distinct CDR3 sequences, over 8.5% of which are singletons, and approximately 1.5% rests with the top ten. This chain uses TRBV4-1 with TRBJ1-1, with D uncertain. Source material: whole blood. The sequence came from a male donor in good health. Some clones in this sample may be carry-over from other donors' samples. The DNA for the CDR3 is TGCGCCAGCAGCAAAGAGGCTACACTCTTCACTGAAGCTTTCTTT. It translates to CASSKEATLFTEAFF.